A single sample gave rise to the 29 T cell receptor beta chains below, sequenced in a study of T cells of healthy individuals (dated by TCRdb to the late 2010s). Library prep was done by 5' RACE. This sample was sequenced with an Illumina MiSeq. The raw public data were reprocessed by TCRdb itself: fastp quality trimming at Q25, MiXCR clonotype calling, in-frame beta chains only. Merged by CDR3 protein, the rows form single entries marked with the most common genes and DNA. In this sample the table shows fewer than 75,000 distinct CDR3 sequences, roughly 15% of which occur a single time. About 4.7% of the sample belongs to the ten largest clones. All receptors come from a human donor in good health.

This clonotype appeared many times. The V gene is TRBV5-1, the J gene TRBJ2-3, with D perhaps TRBD1 or TRBD2 (5 bases each). Trimming left V 2 bases short and J 0 bases short, with 10 bases between. Germline-derived CDR1 and CDR2 are SGHRS and YFSETQ. CDR3 length equals 15 residues. CDR3 protein: CASSFQGDSTDTQYF. CDR3 in DNA: TGCGCCAGCAGCTTTCAGGGAGATAGCACAGATACGCAGTATTTT.

Ten or more counts support this clonotype. J is TRBJ2-1 and V is TRBV6-2 or TRBV6-3; tentative D call: TRBD2 (5 bases). The CDR3 runs 14 residues. CDR1 and CDR2 (germline): MNHEY, SVGEGT. Trimming left V 2 bases short and J 7 bases short, with 12 bases between. CDR3 nucleotide sequence: TGTGCCAGCAGTTACGGGAGTGGTCGGAATGAGCAGTTCTTC. It specifies CASSYGSGRNEQFF.

This clonotype was observed a handful of times. A junction end diverges from the germline sequence, so it may reflect a read error. This rearrangement joins TRBV7-2 to TRBJ1-6, with D possibly being TRBD1 (5 bases). The CDR3 sequence is 16 residues long. CDR1 is SGHTA and CDR2 is FQGNSA in the germline V gene. For the CDR3, the DNA is TGTGCCAGCAGCTTAAGCTCAGGGATCTATGATTCACCCCTCCACTTT. Its translation: CASSLSSGIYDSPLHF.

The chain joins TRBV6-1 to TRBJ2-7; 8 bases line up with TRBD2. CDR1 MNHNS and CDR2 SASEGT come from the germline V gene. The CDR3 runs to 14 residues. The ends lost 7 bases at V and 9 bases at J; junction bases unmatched: 14. CDR3 nucleotide sequence: TGTGCCAGCACCACTGATCGGGAGGGCCGCGCGCAGTACTTC. Protein product: CASTTDREGRAQYF.

This clonotype was detected ten times or more. This chain uses TRBV7-8 with TRBJ1-5, with D hard to call. The CDR3 is made up of 15 amino acids. The ends were cut back, 5 bases at V and 3 bases at J, with 14 bases in the middle. Germline V lookup: CDR1 SGHVS, CDR2 FQNEAQ. The CDR3 is CASSQDWQNNQPQHF. CDR3 bases: TGTGCCAGCAGCCAAGACTGGCAGAACAATCAGCCCCAGCATTTT.

V and J are TRBV10-2 and TRBJ2-3, with D possibly TRBD1 on 6 matching bases. Trimming removed 4 bases at V and 1 base at J, with 12 bases between. This CDR3 spans 15 amino acids. Germline V CDR1 and CDR2: WSHSY, SAAADI. CDR3 amino acids: CASSVQGSRTDTQYF. In DNA, the CDR3 is TGCGCCAGCAGTGTCCAGGGGTCCCGCACAGATACGCAGTATTTT.

As for this clonotype: A much larger clone differs from this one at a single base, so this may be a read error. The conserved final phenylalanine or tryptophan is absent from the CDR3, which likely points to a read error. This chain links TRBV28 with TRBJ1-4; weak D call: TRBD1 (6 bases). Trimming removed 3 bases from V and 8 bases from J, with 13 bases in between. The CDR3 is 14 residues long. CDR1 is MDHEN, CDR2 SYDVKM, per germline. The CDR3 reads CASSLRGIGEKLFS. The CDR3 nucleotides are TGTGCCAGCAGTTTGAGGGGGATTGGGGAAAAACTGTTTTCT.

The genes are TRBV6-2 or TRBV6-3 and TRBJ1-2, with TRBD1 matching 7 bases. Germline CDR1 is MNHEY and CDR2 is SVGEGT. The V segment lost 8 bases and the J segment 0 bases; nucleotides outside the gene matches: 6. This CDR3 contains 14 residues. CDR3 protein: CASSEGQSNYGYTF. In DNA, the CDR3 is TGTGCCAGCTCCGAGGGACAGTCTAACTATGGCTACACCTTC.

V gene TRBV20-1 combines with J gene TRBJ2-3, with TRBD1 as a possible D gene (6 bases). V shed 1 base and J shed 0 bases, with 17 bases lying between them. Germline-derived CDR1 and CDR2 are DFQATT and SNEGSKA (reference sequence). The CDR3 is 17 amino acids. For the CDR3, the DNA is TGCAGTGCTAGAGGGACCCTGGGGGACACTAGCACAGATACGCAGTATTTT. Encoded protein: CSARGTLGDTSTDTQYF.

This clonotype was detected a few times. The rearrangement uses TRBV7-6 and TRBJ1-5, with D possibly matching TRBD1 (5 bases). The CDR3 is 16 amino acids. Deletions cut 5 bases from V and 0 bases from J, with 14 bases between. The germline gives CDR1 SGHVS, CDR2 FNYEAQ. CDR3: CASSLGGVDSNQPQHF. The CDR3 nucleotides read TGTGCCAGCAGCCTCGGGGGGGTCGATAGCAATCAGCCCCAGCATTTT.

The chain joins TRBV19 to TRBJ2-1; 7 bases match TRBD1. The CDR3 length is 14 residues. J gave up 10 bases and V 7 bases, and 13 bases lay outside the gene matches. CDR1 and CDR2 (germline): LNHDA, SQIVND (reference sequence). The CDR3 coding sequence is TGTGCCAGTATTCCACGACAGGGTTCAAGAGAGCAGTTCTTC. The encoded protein is CASIPRQGSREQFF.

This chain uses TRBV29-1 with TRBJ2-1; 7 nucleotides line up with TRBD2. Trimming at V came to 5 bases and at J to 9 bases, leaving 10 bases not matched to a gene. The CDR3 contains 13 residues. From germline, CDR1 is SQVTM and CDR2 ANQGSEA. The CDR3 protein is CSVRGRAVVEQFF. The CDR3 nucleotides read TGCAGCGTTCGAGGGAGGGCCGTGGTTGAGCAGTTCTTC.

Many counts were recorded for this clonotype. This rearrangement joins TRBV5-1 to TRBJ2-1; TRBD2 matches 9 bases. CDR1 and CDR2 from the germline V gene are SGHRS and YFSETQ. With 2 bases clipped from V and 6 bases from J, the junction kept 15 bases outside the gene matches. The length of the CDR3 is 18 residues. The CDR3 region is CASSFLLTLAGEFNEQFF. CDR3 in DNA: TGCGCCAGCAGCTTCCTCTTAACCTTAGCGGGAGAGTTCAATGAGCAGTTCTTC.

This chain links TRBV27 with TRBJ2-3, with D maybe TRBD1 (5 bases). The V and J ends lost 5 bases and 6 bases respectively, with 15 bases between them. CDR1 is MNHEY and CDR2 is SMNVEV in the germline V gene (reference sequence). The CDR3 runs 14 residues. CDR3 bases: TGTGCCAGCAGTCTCGACCCCTCAGGGGATACGCAGTATTTT. Protein product: CASSLDPSGDTQYF.

V usage is TRBV12-3 or TRBV12-4 and J usage is TRBJ1-6, with 9 bases lining up with TRBD1. V trimming: 7 bases; J trimming: 8 bases; junction bases outside the gene matches: 6. CDR3 length: 14 amino acids. CDR3 sequence reads: CASTPDRGYSPLHF. CDR3 nucleotides: TGTGCCAGCACCCCGGACAGGGGTTATTCACCCCTCCACTTT.

This clonotype was counted many times. The chain joins TRBV2 to TRBJ1-5; 7 bases are a match to TRBD1. With V trimmed by 5 bases and J by 7 bases, 8 bases remained unmatched. This CDR3 spans 14 amino acids. Germline V CDR1 and CDR2: SNHLY, FYNNEI. CDR3 in amino acids: CASSYQGGGQPQHF. For the CDR3, the DNA is TGTGCCAGCAGTTACCAGGGGGGAGGCCAGCCCCAGCATTTT.

This clonotype was counted many times. The CDR3: CSASRGVNQPQHF. As DNA, the CDR3 is TGCAGTGCATCACGAGGGGTCAATCAGCCCCAGCATTTT. The chain joins TRBV20-1 to TRBJ1-5; weak D call: TRBD1 (5 bases). From germline, CDR1 is DFQATT and CDR2 SNEGSKA (reference sequence). The CDR3 is made up of 13 amino acids. The V gene lost 6 bases and the J gene lost 3 bases, with 12 bases spanning the gap.

DNA for the CDR3: TGCGCCAGCAGCTTGGTCCCGGGACAGCAAGAGACCCAGTACTTC. Protein product: CASSLVPGQQETQYF. This chain links TRBV5-1 with TRBJ2-5; 7 nucleotides match TRBD1. V gave up 0 bases and J gave up 2 bases; unmatched junction bases: 4. The CDR3 is made up of 15 amino acids. The V gene's germline CDR1 is SGHRS and CDR2 YFSETQ.

The sample holds many counts of this clonotype. The chain couples TRBV3-1 to TRBJ1-6, with D tentatively TRBD1 (6 bases). The CDR3 has 18 amino acids. Germline CDR1 reads LGHDT; CDR2 reads YNNKEL (reference sequence). V gave up 4 bases and J gave up 0 bases, with 16 bases separating them. Here the CDR3 reads CASSPRQVWNSYNSPLHF. CDR3 DNA: TGTGCCAGCAGCCCGCGACAGGTTTGGAACTCCTATAATTCACCCCTCCACTTT.

The table lists this clonotype with a few counts. The chain links TRBV20-1 to TRBJ2-7, with D maybe TRBD2 (5 bases). The germline V gene has CDR1 DFQATT and CDR2 SNEGSKA (reference sequence). The ends were cut back, 3 bases at V and 6 bases at J, with 15 bases in the middle. The CDR3 loop spans 13 amino acids. Written as DNA, the CDR3 is TGCAGTGCTAGTGATACTAGATTCTCCGAGCAGTACTTC. Translating gives CSASDTRFSEQYF.

This clonotype was recorded many times. V gene TRBV4-1 combines with J gene TRBJ2-2, with a tentative D call TRBD2 (5 bases). Per germline, CDR1 MGHRA and CDR2 YSYEKL. CDR3 length equals 17 residues. Trimming shortened V by 0 bases and J by 2 bases, and 13 bases separated the two germline ends. CDR3 loop: CASSQDLVGKNTGELFF. The DNA of the CDR3 is TGCGCCAGCAGCCAAGATCTTGTCGGGAAAAACACCGGGGAGCTGTTTTTT.

This clonotype was seen ten or more times. At one end the junction does not follow the germline gene, possibly because of a read error. V usage is TRBV28 and J usage is TRBJ2-4; 10 bases line up with TRBD2. CDR1 is MDHEN, CDR2 SYDVKM, per germline. The CDR3 totals 14 residues. The CDR3: CATSQRAGGDIQYF. CDR3 DNA: TGTGCCACCAGTCAAAGAGCGGGGGGGGACATTCAGTACTTC.

This chain uses TRBV4-1 with TRBJ1-1; 7 nucleotides align to TRBD1. The V and J ends lost 0 bases and 8 bases, in that order; junction bases with no gene match: 9. The CDR3 runs 15 residues. Germline CDR1 MGHRA, CDR2 YSYEKL. The CDR3 loop reads CASSQDLHRGREAFF. Here the CDR3 DNA reads TGCGCCAGCAGCCAAGATTTGCACAGGGGTCGCGAAGCTTTCTTT.

This clonotype was counted many times. This chain connects TRBV27 to TRBJ2-2, with 8 positions matching TRBD2. Germline CDR1 and CDR2: MNHEY and SMNVEV (reference sequence). V shed 2 bases, J shed 5 bases, and the junction held 7 bases outside the gene matches. The CDR3 totals 16 residues. The CDR3: CASSLTGTGGTGELFF. CDR3 DNA: TGTGCCAGCAGTTTAACCGGGACGGGAGGGACCGGGGAGCTGTTTTTT.

This clonotype was picked up many times. This sequence joins TRBV20-1 and TRBJ2-7; 9 bases line up with TRBD1. Germline CDR1 DFQATT, CDR2 SNEGSKA (reference sequence). V shed 6 bases, J shed 5 bases, and the junction held 5 bases outside the gene matches. CDR3 length: 12 amino acids. The DNA for the CDR3 is TGCAGTGCAGTACAGGGGGCCGACGAGCAGTACTTC. Its protein product is CSAVQGADEQYF.

This clonotype was counted many times. This chain connects TRBV10-3 to TRBJ2-1; either TRBD1 or TRBD2 may fit D (6 bases each). V lost 6 bases, J lost 9 bases, and 18 bases lay in between. The CDR3 contains 14 residues. From germline, CDR1 is ENHRY and CDR2 SYGVKD. Here the CDR3 DNA reads TGTGCCATCAGCTTTGCAGGGGTGGAGGGTGAGCAGTTCTTC. Residues: CAISFAGVEGEQFF.

This clonotype has just a few counts. The V gene is TRBV27, the J gene TRBJ1-1, with D possibly matching TRBD1 (6 bases). Germline CDR1 and CDR2: MNHEY and SMNVEV (reference sequence). The CDR3 is 16 residues long. V gave up 7 bases and J gave up 1 base, with 19 bases separating them. For the CDR3, the DNA is TGTGCCAGCACACTCATTTACCCGGGGGCGAACACTGAAGCTTTCTTT. It translates to CASTLIYPGANTEAFF.

Ten or more counts support this clonotype. The chain joins TRBV4-1 to TRBJ1-2; maybe TRBD1 (5 bases). The CDR3 totals 15 residues. V dropped 3 bases and J dropped 4 bases, with 15 bases sitting between them. Germline V gives CDR1 MGHRA, CDR2 YSYEKL. As DNA, the CDR3 is TGCGCCAGCAGCCAGCTGGACAACCCCCGCTATGGCTACACCTTC. This codes for CASSQLDNPRYGYTF.

The chain combines TRBV29-1 with TRBJ2-3, with D perhaps matching TRBD2 (5 bases). V shed 5 bases and J shed 3 bases, with 12 bases lying between them. The CDR3 has 13 residues. The germline CDR1 and CDR2 sequences are SQVTM and ANQGSEA. Written as DNA, the CDR3 is TGCAGCGTTAGGACTCTCGTAACAGATACGCAGTATTTT. Encoded protein: CSVRTLVTDTQYF.